Listed below are T cell receptor beta chains from one sample, sequenced in a study of CXCR3-negative and CXCR3-positive naive CD8 T cells. TCRdb re-analyzed the 5' RACE reads; it lists each CDR3 protein once, without DNA. The sample shows roughly 110,000 distinct CDR3 sequences, and just over 0.35% sits with its ten largest clones. Sequencing was performed on naive CXCR3+ CD8+ T cells from blood. Receptors originate from a human donor in good health. Some clones in this sample may be carry-over from other donors' samples. The CDR3 runs from the conserved cysteine through the conserved F or W. Fields, in order: CDR3 protein, J gene, CDR3 length, V gene.

CDR3 protein: CSVEQLNEKLFF
J gene: TRBJ1-4
CDR3 length: 12
V gene: TRBV29-1

CDR3 protein: CASSEVRGGRYEQYF
J gene: TRBJ2-7
CDR3 length: 15
V gene: TRBV2

CDR3 protein: CASRNTSGYNEQFF
J gene: TRBJ2-1
CDR3 length: 14
V gene: TRBV2

CDR3 protein: CAISEPVSGSYEQYF
J gene: TRBJ2-7
CDR3 length: 15
V gene: TRBV10-3

CDR3 protein: CASSHPGTSGRNTGELFF
J gene: TRBJ2-2
CDR3 length: 18
V gene: TRBV4-1

CDR3 protein: CASNERPRGSDNEQFF
J gene: TRBJ2-1
CDR3 length: 16
V gene: TRBV21-1

CDR3 protein: CASSIGSSPYNEQFF
J gene: TRBJ2-1
CDR3 length: 15
V gene: TRBV19

CDR3 protein: CASSPYQYTDTQYF
J gene: TRBJ2-3
CDR3 length: 14
V gene: TRBV28

CDR3 protein: CASSISGARSNQPQHF
J gene: TRBJ1-5
CDR3 length: 16
V gene: TRBV19

CDR3 protein: CASSEATTGIDEQYF
J gene: TRBJ2-7
CDR3 length: 15
V gene: TRBV10-1

CDR3 protein: CASSRTGDDGYTF
J gene: TRBJ1-2
CDR3 length: 13
V gene: TRBV13

CDR3 protein: CASSYSSGRAPGELFF
J gene: TRBJ2-2
CDR3 length: 16
V gene: TRBV6-2/TRBV6-3

CDR3 protein: CASSLRSSNEQFF
J gene: TRBJ2-1
CDR3 length: 13
V gene: TRBV5-4

CDR3 protein: CASSPMLGGRNTEAFF
J gene: TRBJ1-1
CDR3 length: 16
V gene: TRBV7-9

CDR3 protein: CSGDQLTGNTQYF
J gene: TRBJ2-3
CDR3 length: 13
V gene: TRBV29-1

CDR3 protein: CASTPAGANVLTF
J gene: TRBJ2-6
CDR3 length: 13
V gene: TRBV7-6

CDR3 protein: CASTLDGGTGFRYNEQFF
J gene: TRBJ2-1
CDR3 length: 18
V gene: TRBV12-3/TRBV12-4

CDR3 protein: CAISAETSSEQFF
J gene: TRBJ2-1
CDR3 length: 13
V gene: TRBV10-3

CDR3 protein: CASSPIAGDQHEQFF
J gene: TRBJ2-1
CDR3 length: 15
V gene: TRBV13

CDR3 protein: CASSSLGNEQFF
J gene: TRBJ2-1
CDR3 length: 12
V gene: TRBV7-9

CDR3 protein: CASSATGTSDNEQFF
J gene: TRBJ2-1
CDR3 length: 15
V gene: TRBV2

CDR3 protein: CASSLARRGAYGYTF
J gene: TRBJ1-2
CDR3 length: 15
V gene: TRBV7-9

CDR3 protein: CASSSPAGGNEQYF
J gene: TRBJ2-7
CDR3 length: 14
V gene: TRBV5-5

CDR3 protein: CASSYSSGSGSAGELFF
J gene: TRBJ2-2
CDR3 length: 17
V gene: TRBV6-5

CDR3 protein: CASSLGRGYYEQYF
J gene: TRBJ2-7
CDR3 length: 14
V gene: TRBV12-3/TRBV12-4

CDR3 protein: CSANREGELFF
J gene: TRBJ2-2
CDR3 length: 11
V gene: TRBV29-1

CDR3 protein: CASSFLGLADTDTQYF
J gene: TRBJ2-3
CDR3 length: 16
V gene: TRBV5-4

CDR3 protein: CASSWGQEIHQTYGYTF
J gene: TRBJ1-2
CDR3 length: 17
V gene: TRBV7-6

CDR3 protein: CASSAGTSWRGSYEQYF
J gene: TRBJ2-7
CDR3 length: 17
V gene: TRBV2

CDR3 protein: CASSRTGPMNTEAFF
J gene: TRBJ1-1
CDR3 length: 15
V gene: TRBV6-5

CDR3 protein: CASSFTQTFTSYEQYF
J gene: TRBJ2-7
CDR3 length: 16
V gene: TRBV19

CDR3 protein: CSVEGVNTEAFF
J gene: TRBJ1-1
CDR3 length: 12
V gene: TRBV29-1

CDR3 protein: CASSLDKGGTYEQYF
J gene: TRBJ2-7
CDR3 length: 15
V gene: TRBV7-2

CDR3 protein: CASSQDRRPKYNEQFF
J gene: TRBJ2-1
CDR3 length: 16
V gene: TRBV4-3

CDR3 protein: CASSYDRGSEQYF
J gene: TRBJ2-7
CDR3 length: 13
V gene: TRBV7-3

CDR3 protein: CASPSGTGLPNEQFF
J gene: TRBJ2-1
CDR3 length: 15
V gene: TRBV5-4

CDR3 protein: CASSPSTRGTQYF
J gene: TRBJ2-5
CDR3 length: 13
V gene: TRBV28

CDR3 protein: CASRDGAYEQYF
J gene: TRBJ2-7
CDR3 length: 12
V gene: TRBV28